A selection of T cell receptor beta chains follows, all from one sample in a study of blood T cell repertoires in COVID-19. TCRdb keeps only in-frame clones here, not all; method: immunoSEQ multiplex PCR. This sample has 200,000 to 250,000 clones, with about 80% found just once. Source material: peripheral blood. Receptors were obtained from a man aged 80 or over with acute or convalescent COVID-19. The CDR3 runs from the conserved cysteine through the conserved F or W. D genes are given only for firm matches. The listing skips clone size in some rows; elsewhere it reads once, few, many or a size class.

cdr3_length	v_call	clone_size	d_call	j_call	cdr3_nt	cdr3_aa
14	TRBV18	-	TRBD1	TRBJ1-1	TGTGCCAGCTCACCGGACAGGGGGCCCACTGAAGCTTTCTTT	CASSPDRGPTEAFF
20	TRBV28	-	TRBD1	TRBJ1-5	TGTGCCAGCAGTTGGGCCACAGGGGGCGACGTAATCCATAGCAATCAGCCCCAGCATTTT	CASSWATGGDVIHSNQPQHF
13	TRBV6-5	-	-	TRBJ1-1	TGTGCCAGCATCAAACTGGGGGGCACTGAAGCTTTCTTT	CASIKLGGTEAFF
13	TRBV3-1/TRBV3-2	-	-	TRBJ2-7	TGTGCCAGCAGCCAAGGCATTCGGGACGAGCAGTACTTC	CASSQGIRDEQYF
12	TRBV27	-	-	TRBJ2-7	TGTGCCAGCAGTTTACCCCGGGGCGAGCAGTACTTC	CASSLPRGEQYF
15	TRBV5-4	-	TRBD1	TRBJ1-1	TGTGCCAGCACCCGACAGGGGGTCATGAACACTGAAGCTTTCTTT	CASTRQGVMNTEAFF
16	TRBV5-1	few	-	TRBJ2-3	TGCGCCAGCAGCTTGGACAGTCGCCTCGGCACAGATACGCAGTATTTT	CASSLDSRLGTDTQYF
14	TRBV11-2	-	TRBD1	TRBJ2-7	TGTGCCAGCAGCTCCGGGACAGGGGGCAGGGAGCAGTACTTC	CASSSGTGGREQYF
13	TRBV18	-	-	TRBJ1-1	TGTGCCAGCTCACTACAGGGATACACTGAAGCTTTCTTT	CASSLQGYTEAFF
15	TRBV7-2	-	TRBD1	TRBJ2-3	TGTGCCAGCAGCTCCGGGACAGGGATGACAGATACGCAGTATTTT	CASSSGTGMTDTQYF
13	TRBV7-2	-	-	TRBJ1-4	TGTGCCAGCAGCTACTATCTGGATGAAAAACTGTTTTTT	CASSYYLDEKLFF
16	TRBV11-2	-	TRBD2	TRBJ2-3	TGTGCCAGCAGCTCCGGACTAGCGGCTAGCACAGATACGCAGTATTTT	CASSSGLAASTDTQYF
15	TRBV6-1	-	TRBD2	TRBJ2-3	TGTGCCAGCAGTGATAATAGCGGGGGGAGGGATACGCAGTATTTT	CASSDNSGGRDTQYF
14	TRBV7-2	many	TRBD1	TRBJ2-7	TGTGCCAGCAGCTTAGACAGGGGGCGCGACGAGCAGTACTTC	CASSLDRGRDEQYF
12	TRBV12-3/TRBV12-4	-	-	TRBJ2-7	TGTGCCAGCAGTTTTGGGCCCCGCGAGCAGTACTTC	CASSFGPREQYF
14	TRBV19	-	-	TRBJ2-7	TGTGCCAGTAGTAATTGGGGGGGGCACCACGAGCAGTACTTC	CASSNWGGHHEQYF
19	TRBV15	-	TRBD2	TRBJ2-2	TGTGCCACCAGCAGAGGGACTAGCGGGAGCCTCTTGTGGGCCGGGGAGCTGTTTTTT	CATSRGTSGSLLWAGELFF
16	TRBV5-1	-	TRBD1	TRBJ1-5	TGCGCCAGCAGCCTAGGGACAGGGGCCGAAAATCAGCCCCAGCATTTT	CASSLGTGAENQPQHF
16	TRBV29-1	once	TRBD2	TRBJ2-2	TGCAGCGTGGTCCCCTTTGGGCGGGAGCGGACCGGGGAGCTGTTTTTT	CSVVPFGRERTGELFF
15	TRBV28	once	TRBD1	TRBJ1-1	TGTGCCAGCAGTCAAACCTCAAAGGGGGCCACTGAAGCTTTCTTT	CASSQTSKGATEAFF
13	TRBV28	-	TRBD2	TRBJ2-7	TGTGCCACCCGGGGACTAGTTCCGTACGAGCAGTACTTC	CATRGLVPYEQYF
15	TRBV18	-	TRBD2	TRBJ2-7	TGTGCCAGCTCACCTCTAGCGGGAGGAATCTACGAGCAGTACTTC	CASSPLAGGIYEQYF
15	TRBV6-5	-	TRBD1	TRBJ1-1	TGTGCCAGCAGCCAGGCGGACAGGTCGAACACTGAAGCTTTCTTT	CASSQADRSNTEAFF
15	TRBV6-6	-	-	TRBJ2-1	TGTGCCAGCAGTTACTCCGCGGGACGGATAAATGAGCAGTTCTTC	CASSYSAGRINEQFF
12	TRBV10-3	-	-	TRBJ1-1	TGTGCCATCAGTGAGCCTAACACTGAAGCTTTCTTT	CAISEPNTEAFF
14	TRBV28	-	TRBD1	TRBJ1-1	TGTGCCAGCACCGCGACAGGGGCGAACACTGAAGCTTTCTTT	CASTATGANTEAFF
14	TRBV24-1	few	-	TRBJ2-1	TGTGCCACCAGTGATTGGAGGGTCTCCAATGAGCAGTTCTTC	CATSDWRVSNEQFF
13	TRBV6-5	-	-	TRBJ1-5	TGTGCCAGCAGTTACGACAGGACGCAGCCCCAGCATTTT	CASSYDRTQPQHF
14	TRBV10-3	-	TRBD1	TRBJ2-2	TGTGCCATCATGGGACAGGGGAACACCGGGGAGCTGTTTTTT	CAIMGQGNTGELFF
15	TRBV25-1	-	-	TRBJ1-6	TGTGCCAGCAGTGAACAGGGTGGGTATAATTCACCCCTCCACTTT	CASSEQGGYNSPLHF
13	TRBV18	-	-	TRBJ1-4	TGTGCCAGCTCACCAGGAGCTAATGAAAAACTGTTTTTT	CASSPGANEKLFF
18	TRBV3-1/TRBV3-2	once	TRBD1	TRBJ2-1	TGTGCCAGCAGCCAAGATTATAGGTGGGACAGGGTGTACAATGAGCAGTTCTTC	CASSQDYRWDRVYNEQFF
15	TRBV4-1	-	-	TRBJ2-1	TGCGCCAGCAGCTTACGCCTAAACCAGGTGGATGAGCAGTTCTTC	CASSLRLNQVDEQFF
15	TRBV5-1	-	-	TRBJ1-1	TGCGCCAGCAGCCCAGGACAGCTTGAGAACACTGAAGCTTTCTTT	CASSPGQLENTEAFF
13	TRBV19	-	-	TRBJ1-2	TGTGCCAGTCAAAGGGCAGGGTTTTATGGCTACACCTTC	CASQRAGFYGYTF
13	TRBV2	-	-	TRBJ2-3	TGTGCCAGCAGAAGGGGGTCCACAGATACGCAGTATTTT	CASRRGSTDTQYF
14	TRBV2	few	-	TRBJ1-6	TGTGCCAGCAAGACGGGTGGTAGCAATTCACCCCTCCACTTT	CASKTGGSNSPLHF
13	TRBV7-9	once	TRBD1	TRBJ1-6	TGTGCCAGCAGCTTGGCGACAGGGACACCCCTCCACTTT	CASSLATGTPLHF
14	TRBV18	-	-	TRBJ2-1	TGTGCCAGCTCACCACTAGCCGGATACAATGAGCAGTTCTTC	CASSPLAGYNEQFF
14	TRBV24-1	-	TRBD1	TRBJ1-2	TGTGCCACCAGTGACCCTGGCAGGGGGGATGGCTACACCTTC	CATSDPGRGDGYTF
15	TRBV4-1	-	-	TRBJ2-3	TGCGCCAGCAGCCAAGCAGGGAGGAGCACAGATACGCAGTATTTT	CASSQAGRSTDTQYF
13	TRBV6-2/TRBV6-3	once	TRBD1	TRBJ2-7	TGTGCCAGCAGTTGGGGACAGTCCTACGAGCAGTACTTC	CASSWGQSYEQYF
16	TRBV11-2	-	-	TRBJ2-3	TGTGCCAGCAGCTTAGGGACTGAAAGGCGCACAGATACGCAGTATTTT	CASSLGTERRTDTQYF
19	TRBV7-3	once	-	TRBJ2-6	TGTGCCAGCAGCCCTCGGGACACCACAAGGTACTCTGGGGCCAACGTCCTGACTTTC	CASSPRDTTRYSGANVLTF
17	TRBV2	-	TRBD2	TRBJ2-3	TGTGCCAGCAGTTCCCGAGCGGGGGGCGGTAGCACAGATACGCAGTATTTT	CASSSRAGGGSTDTQYF
16	TRBV5-6	once	TRBD1	TRBJ2-3	TGTGCCAGCAGCTTCCGGACAGGGCTGGTATCAGATACGCAGTATTTT	CASSFRTGLVSDTQYF
14	TRBV18	-	-	TRBJ1-2	TGTGCCAGCTCCCTGAACAGGGATCCCTATGGCTACACCTTC	CASSLNRDPYGYTF
15	TRBV5-4	-	TRBD2	TRBJ2-1	TGTGCCAGCAGCTTGTCTTCGGGAGGGCCCGGTGAGCAGTTCTTC	CASSLSSGGPGEQFF
12	TRBV7-2	once	-	TRBJ2-1	TGTGCCAGCAGCCGCTATGGGGGCGAGCAGTTCTTC	CASSRYGGEQFF
14	TRBV6-5	-	-	TRBJ2-2	TGTGCCAGCAGCCCAACAGGGAACACCGGGGAGCTGTTTTTT	CASSPTGNTGELFF
22	TRBV27	-	-	TRBJ2-5	TGTGCCAGCAGTTTGGCCGGGACAGGGAGTCTAGCGGGAGCCGCGGGGGAGGAGACCCAGTACTTC	CASSLAGTGSLAGAAGEETQYF
16	TRBV5-4	once	TRBD1	TRBJ1-4	TGTGCCAGCAGCTCTGGACAGGAGGGGACTAATGAAAAACTGTTTTTT	CASSSGQEGTNEKLFF
15	TRBV6-5	-	TRBD1	TRBJ2-1	TGTGCCAGCAGCTTAACAGGGGGCTTCTACAATGAGCAGTTCTTC	CASSLTGGFYNEQFF
15	TRBV15	once	-	TRBJ1-4	TGTGCCACCAGCAGACCAGGGGAGCTCGATGAAAAACTGTTTTTT	CATSRPGELDEKLFF
14	TRBV11-1	-	TRBD1	TRBJ2-5	TGTGCCAGCAGCTCGGGACAGGGCCAAGAGACCCAGTACTTC	CASSSGQGQETQYF
15	TRBV2	-	-	TRBJ2-2	TGTGCCAGCAGCCGACAGGTTTCGAACACCGGGGAGCTGTTTTTT	CASSRQVSNTGELFF